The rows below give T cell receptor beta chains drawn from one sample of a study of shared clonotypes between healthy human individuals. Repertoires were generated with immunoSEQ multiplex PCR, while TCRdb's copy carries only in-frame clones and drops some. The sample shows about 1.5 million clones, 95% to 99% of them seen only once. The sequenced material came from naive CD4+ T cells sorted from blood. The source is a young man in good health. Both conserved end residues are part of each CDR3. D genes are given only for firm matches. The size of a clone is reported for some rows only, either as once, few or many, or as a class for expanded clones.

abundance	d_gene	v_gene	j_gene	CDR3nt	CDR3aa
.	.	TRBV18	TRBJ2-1	TGTGCCAGCTCACCGGGGTCGGACAGATTATACAATGAGCAGTTCTTC	CASSPGSDRLYNEQFF
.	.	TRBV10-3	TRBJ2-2	TGTGCCATCAGTGCCGGGGATTATTTCACCGGGGAGCTGTTTTTT	CAISAGDYFTGELFF
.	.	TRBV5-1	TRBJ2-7	TGCGCCAGCAGCTTAGCGGGACAGCCCACTTACGAGCAGTACTTC	CASSLAGQPTYEQYF
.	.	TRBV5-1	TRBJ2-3	TGCGCCAGCAGCTTGGACCCCGGGGTCCCAGATACGCAGTATTTT	CASSLDPGVPDTQYF
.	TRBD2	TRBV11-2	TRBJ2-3	TGTGCCAGCAGCCGCGGGACTAGCGGGAGCGTTGGCACAGATACGCAGTATTTT	CASSRGTSGSVGTDTQYF
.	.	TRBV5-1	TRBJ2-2	TGCGCCAGCAGCTTGGGAGGGGATGGGGGCTCAACCACCGGGGAGCTGTTTTTT	CASSLGGDGGSTTGELFF
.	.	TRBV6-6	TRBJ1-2	TGTGCCAGCAGTTCAGGGTGGTCTAACTATGGCTACACCTTC	CASSSGWSNYGYTF
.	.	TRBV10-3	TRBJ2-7	TGTGCCATCAGCGGTTCTTGGGACTCTTCCTACGAGCAGTACTTC	CAISGSWDSSYEQYF
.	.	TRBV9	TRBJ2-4	TGTGCCAGCAGCGTAGCCCCACAGAGCCCTAACGAAAACATTCAGTACTTC	CASSVAPQSPNENIQYF
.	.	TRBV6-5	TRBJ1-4	TGTGCCAGCAGCCCAGAATCTCTTGTGGGGAGACTGTTTTTT	CASSPESLVGRLFF
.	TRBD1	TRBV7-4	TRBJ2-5	TGTGCCAGCAGCCCAGGGACAGGACATATAGGGGAGACCCAGTACTTC	CASSPGTGHIGETQYF
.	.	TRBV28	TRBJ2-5	TGTGCCAGCAGTACACGAGAGACCCAGTACTTC	CASSTRETQYF
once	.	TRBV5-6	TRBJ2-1	TGTGCCAGCAGCCCCGCGGGGGCACCTTACAATGAGCAGTTCTTC	CASSPAGAPYNEQFF
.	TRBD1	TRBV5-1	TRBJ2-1	TGCGCCAGCAGCTTATTATCCGGGACAGGAATCCCCTACAATGAGCAGTTCTTC	CASSLLSGTGIPYNEQFF
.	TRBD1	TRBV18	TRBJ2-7	TGTGCCAGCTCACCCGGACAGGGGAGATCCTACGAGCAGTACTTC	CASSPGQGRSYEQYF
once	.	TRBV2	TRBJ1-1	TGTGCCAGCAGTGAAAACAGGGCCCCTGGGGGGACTGAAGCTTTCTTT	CASSENRAPGGTEAFF
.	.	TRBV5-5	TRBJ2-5	TGTGCCAGCAGCCCCCTTCGGCGTCAAGAGACCCAGTACTTC	CASSPLRRQETQYF
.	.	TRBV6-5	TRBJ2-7	TGTGCCAGCAGTTACTGGCAGGGAGGCGAGCAGTACTTC	CASSYWQGGEQYF
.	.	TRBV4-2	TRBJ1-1	TGTGCCAGCAGCCAAGCAGGCTCGGACAACACTGAAGCTTTCTTT	CASSQAGSDNTEAFF
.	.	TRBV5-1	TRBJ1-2	TGCGCCAGCAGCTTGGAGGGAGGGAGCTATGGCTACACCTTC	CASSLEGGSYGYTF
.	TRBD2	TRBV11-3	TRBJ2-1	TGTGCCAGCAGCTCTAGGACTAGCGAGAGAAACAATGAGCAGTTCTTC	CASSSRTSERNNEQFF
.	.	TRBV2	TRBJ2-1	TGTGCCAGCAGGACAGTCAATGAGCAGTTCTTC	CASRTVNEQFF
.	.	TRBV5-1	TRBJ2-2	TGCGCCAGCAGCTTCGCTCTAACAGTCCCCGGGGAGCTGTTTTTT	CASSFALTVPGELFF